This T cell receptor beta chain was obtained from a study of blood T cells in healthy people across ages. A sample-barcoded 5' primer and a J-beta primer mix were used in a second PCR of about 6 to 12 cycles. At least 3 million CDR3-containing paired-end reads were obtained per sample. One entry per CDR3 protein results from TCRdb running MiXCR on the 5' RACE reads. The sample lists approximately 780,000 distinct CDR3 sequences; roughly 24% were seen once. The CDR3 spans 14 residues. CDR1 KGHSH and CDR2 LQKENI come from the germline V gene. This clonotype was seen ten or more times. Peripheral blood, about 10 milliliters per donor, was collected. Per-sample PBMC isolation yielded at least 7 million cells. These sequences were also reported in another study, on T cells of mothers and their children. That study adds: The donors comprised five or six children and their three healthy Caucasian mothers.

The chain recombines TRBV18 with TRBJ2-5; a possible D gene is TRBD2 (6 bases). The DNA end favors TRBJ2-7, so the J call may be wrong. The receptor was derived from a boy aged 5-17 years in good health. Sequenced input: blood. Written as DNA, the CDR3 is TGTGCCAGCTCACCAGGAGGGTACCCCCCCGAGCAGTACTTC. The encoded protein is CASSPGGYPPEQYF.